This T cell receptor (beta chain) was found in a study of beta chain features in type 1 diabetes. The entirety of the isolated RNA underwent reverse transcription, so expressed TCRB transcripts were sequenced. Only in-frame clones appear in the TCRdb table, and some are missing; sequencing was by immunoSEQ multiplex PCR. This table holds under 300,000 clones, 20% found once. The germline V gene encodes CDR1 SNHLY and CDR2 FYNNEI. The J segment lost 5 bases and the V segment lost 6 bases, leaving 6 bases of the junction unmatched. The length of the CDR3 is 14 residues. This clone was found a few times. As yet, its antigen is unknown. Study conclusions and caveats: TCRB CDR3s were moderately but significantly shorter in Type 1 diabetes patients in all four CD4+ subsets.

What was sequenced was naive CD4+ T cells from blood. The TCR comes from a woman aged 35 to 49 with type 1 diabetes. The J gene is TRBJ2-1, the V gene TRBV2, with 8 nucleotides matching TRBD2. The CDR3 sequence is CASSMAGGNNEQFF. CDR3 coding DNA: TGTGCCAGCAGCATGGCGGGGGGTAACAATGAGCAGTTCTTC.